Each of the 20 T cell receptor beta chains below was sequenced from the same sample in a study of T cells in Graves' hyperthyroidism and ophthalmopathy. RNA transcripts provided the source from which TCR beta CDR3 regions were amplified. Primed by the HTBI set, a first-round RT-PCR was run on the TCR CDR3. TCRdb called the multiplex PCR reads again in MiXCR, with one record for every CDR3 protein. The sample carries a few hundred thousand distinct CDR3 sequences, more than 15% recorded once. What was sequenced was blood. The origin of the receptors is a woman aged 30 to 39 with Graves' hyperthyroidism.

Many counts were recorded for this clonotype. This chain uses TRBV12-3 or TRBV12-4 with TRBJ1-2, with TRBD1 matching over 9 bases. CDR3 length equals 14 residues. The V gene end was trimmed by 7 bases and the J gene end by 4 bases; junction bases not matched to a gene: 7. The CDR3 DNA reads TGTGCCAGCAATAAACAGGGGGCGCGCTATGGCTACACCTTC. As protein: CASNKQGARYGYTF.

This clonotype was counted only a few times. The V and J genes are TRBV24-1 and TRBJ2-1; D ambiguous. V was pared by 3 bases and J by 10 bases, with 12 bases between. The germline gives CDR1 KGHDR, CDR2 SFDVKD. The CDR3 consists of 13 residues. CDR3 sequence (DNA): TGTGCCACCAGTGATAGCCGCCCGTACGAGCAGTTCTTC. As protein: CATSDSRPYEQFF.

This clonotype has at least ten counts. The chain uses TRBV7-8 and TRBJ2-1; D remains unclear. CDR1 and CDR2 (germline): SGHVS, FQNEAQ. There are 15 residues in the CDR3. Trimming took off 8 bases at V and 9 bases at J, with 23 bases between the two ends. DNA of the CDR3: TGTGCCAGCTCCGTTCGGCCTTCGGATATGGCTGAGCAGTTCTTC. Its protein is CASSVRPSDMAEQFF. The whole variable domain, filled in from reference TRBV7-8 and TRBJ2-1, reads GAGVSQSPRYKVAKRGQDVALRCDPISGHVSLFWYQQALGQGPEFLTYFQNEAQLDKSGLPSDRFFAERPEGSVSTLKIQRTQQEDSAVYLCASSVRPSDMAEQFFGPGTRLTVL.

There are many counts of this clonotype. The chain has TRBV27 and TRBJ2-5, with 11 positions matching TRBD2. The germline V gene has CDR1 MNHEY and CDR2 SMNVEV (reference sequence). There are 15 residues in the CDR3. V lost 2 bases to trimming and J lost 5 bases; unmatched junction nucleotides: 4. CDR3 protein: CASSLALAGAETQYF. CDR3 nucleotide sequence: TGTGCCAGCAGTTTAGCACTAGCGGGAGCGGAGACCCAGTACTTC.

This rearrangement joins TRBV20-1 to TRBJ2-1; D not certain. Germline CDR1 and CDR2: DFQATT and SNEGSKA (reference sequence). Between the trimmed V and J ends, which lost 2 bases and 0 bases, there was a span of 5 bases. CDR3 length equals 13 residues. CDR3 DNA: TGCAGTGCTAGATCTACCTCCTACAATGAGCAGTTCTTC. Translated, it gives CSARSTSYNEQFF.

This clonotype was observed many times. J is TRBJ1-1 and V is TRBV18; D perhaps matches TRBD1 (6 bases). V gave up 6 bases and J gave up 1 base, with 9 bases separating them. Germline-derived CDR1 and CDR2 are KGHSH and LQKENI. This CDR3 has 13 residues. CDR3 region: CASSRTENTEAFF. For the CDR3, the DNA is TGTGCCAGCTCCCGGACAGAGAACACTGAAGCTTTCTTT.

There are many counts of this clonotype. The chain uses TRBV11-2 and TRBJ2-1; 9 bases agree with TRBD2. J was trimmed by 6 bases and V by 2 bases; bases with no gene match: 17. The CDR3 has 19 amino acids. Germline assignment: CDR1 SGHAT and CDR2 FQNNGV. CDR3 residues: CASSLKTSSLAGGLNEQFF. In DNA form, the CDR3 reads TGTGCCAGCAGCTTAAAGACCTCTTCCCTGGCGGGAGGGCTCAATGAGCAGTTCTTC.

This clonotype has ten or more counts. The rearrangement uses TRBV27 and TRBJ2-7; 10 nucleotides align to TRBD2. V dropped 3 bases and J dropped 2; count of bases not matched to a gene: 7. CDR3 size: 16 residues. CDR1 and CDR2 from the germline V gene are MNHEY and SMNVEV (reference sequence). The CDR3 nucleotides are TGTGCCAGCAGTTTGACGATAGCGGGAGGCACCTACGAGCAGTACTTC. This codes for CASSLTIAGGTYEQYF.

This clonotype was observed a handful of times. In DNA, the CDR3 is TGTGCCAGCAGCCAAGGGATGCGGGCCAGCAATGAGCAGTTCTTC. Translating gives CASSQGMRASNEQFF. The chain couples TRBV4-2 to TRBJ2-1; tentative D call: TRBD2 (5 bases). Per germline, CDR1 LGHNA and CDR2 YNFKEQ. The ends were cut back, 1 base at V and 6 bases at J, with 13 bases in the middle. CDR3 length equals 15 residues.

In this sample, this clonotype turned up a few times. Its ends do not fully match the called genes, so a read error is possible. This chain joins TRBV11-3 and TRBJ1-2, with D uncertain. The CDR3 extends over 12 amino acids. Germline V lookup: CDR1 SGHNT, CDR2 YENEEA. This CDR3 reads CASSFSDGFLAF. The CDR3 nucleotides are TGTGCCAGCAGCTTCTCGGACGGATTTCTTGCCTTC.

This clonotype was observed a handful of times. The chain links TRBV7-8 to TRBJ2-4; D might be TRBD2 (6 bases). The germline V gene encodes CDR1 SGHVS and CDR2 FQNEAQ. This CDR3 has 14 amino acids. V was trimmed by 3 bases and J by 2 bases, leaving 8 bases between them. CDR3 loop: CASSFRETKNIQYF. CDR3 coding DNA: TGTGCCAGCAGCTTTCGGGAGACCAAAAACATTCAGTACTTC. Full variable domain (outside the CDR3, taken from reference TRBV7-8 and TRBJ2-4): GAGVSQSPRYKVAKRGQDVALRCDPISGHVSLFWYQQALGQGPEFLTYFQNEAQLDKSGLPSDRFFAERPEGSVSTLKIQRTQQEDSAVYLCASSFRETKNIQYFGAGTRLSVL.

V gene TRBV2 combines with J gene TRBJ2-2; D remains unclear. The CDR3 totals 13 residues. The V and J ends lost 6 bases and 8 bases respectively, with 13 bases between them. Germline V lookup: CDR1 SNHLY, CDR2 FYNNEI. CDR3 in amino acids: CASSFSSPGELFF. The CDR3 region has the DNA TGTGCCAGCAGCTTTTCTAGTCCGGGGGAGCTGTTTTTT.

Of note for this clonotype: At one boundary the junction diverges from the germline segment, which might be a read error. The rearrangement joins TRBV5-1 to TRBJ2-1; TRBD2 aligns across 9 bases. The germline gives CDR1 SGHRS, CDR2 YFSETQ. This CDR3 has 16 residues. In DNA, the CDR3 is TGCGCCAGCAGCTTGGGCGGGACTAGCTCCCACAATGAGCAGTTCTTC. Translation: CASSLGGTSSHNEQFF.

This clonotype was counted many times. The genes are TRBV2 and TRBJ2-2, with no clear D. Germline V lookup: CDR1 SNHLY, CDR2 FYNNEI. The CDR3 consists of 15 residues. V was pared by 6 bases and J by 2 bases, with 13 bases between. The DNA for the CDR3 is TGTGCCAGCAGCGTCGACCGGGTAAACACCGGGGAGCTGTTTTTT. Amino acids: CASSVDRVNTGELFF.

This clonotype was seen a few times. The genes are TRBV7-9 and TRBJ2-2, with 9 bases aligning to TRBD2. The CDR3 totals 15 residues. CDR1 is SEHNR, CDR2 FQNEAQ, per germline (reference sequence). The J segment lost 5 bases and the V segment lost 3 bases, leaving 4 bases of the junction unmatched. The CDR3 loop reads CASSLLTSGTGELFF. CDR3 coding DNA: TGTGCCAGCAGCTTGTTGACTAGCGGAACCGGGGAGCTGTTTTTT.

Only a few counts were recorded for this clonotype. The chain is built from TRBV9 and TRBJ2-1, with a possible D match to TRBD2 (6 bases). Germline assignment: CDR1 SGDLS and CDR2 YYNGEE. The CDR3 sequence is 15 residues long. V lost 4 bases and J lost 8, with 19 bases in between. The CDR3, as DNA: TGTGCCAGCAGCCCAGGAGACGGGAGAACGCATGAGCAGTTCTTC. It specifies CASSPGDGRTHEQFF.

The rearrangement uses TRBV9 and TRBJ2-3, with 7 positions matching TRBD2. V shed 3 bases and J 4 bases; nucleotides not matched to a gene: 5. Germline V CDR1 and CDR2: SGDLS, YYNGEE. This CDR3 is 14 amino acids long. CDR3 sequence (DNA): TGTGCCAGCAGCGGGGGAGGGGTTTCAGATACGCAGTATTTT. Translating it yields CASSGGGVSDTQYF.

The chain recombines TRBV11-2 with TRBJ2-1; 7 bases fit TRBD2. CDR1 SGHAT and CDR2 FQNNGV come from the germline V gene. The CDR3 totals 14 residues. V was clipped by 6 bases and J by 9 bases; unmatched bases: 11. The CDR3 loop reads CASRRTSRDGEQFF. As DNA, the CDR3 is TGTGCCAGCAGACGGACTAGTCGCGATGGTGAGCAGTTCTTC.

This clonotype has only a few counts. The chain employs TRBV20-1 and TRBJ1-3; D not certain. Deletions cut 6 bases from V and 2 bases from J, with 8 bases between. This CDR3 is 12 amino acids long. The germline CDR1 and CDR2 sequences are DFQATT and SNEGSKA (reference sequence). The CDR3 protein is CSAGVTGNTIYF. The DNA for the CDR3 is TGCAGTGCCGGTGTTACTGGAAACACCATATATTTT.

The chain links TRBV5-1 to TRBJ2-3, with unresolved D. This CDR3 is built from 15 residues. V gave up 0 bases and J gave up 2 bases, with 10 bases separating them. CDR1 and CDR2 from the germline V gene are SGHRS and YFSETQ. In DNA form, the CDR3 reads TGCGCCAGCAGCTTGGTACAGCCTAACACAGATACGCAGTATTTT. This translates into CASSLVQPNTDTQYF.